A single sample is the source of the 2 T cell receptor beta chains below, sequenced in a study of cytomegalovirus exposure and HLA in healthy donors. Use of 60 Vbeta and 13 Jbeta primers characterized the PCR. TCRdb keeps only in-frame clones here, not all; method: immunoSEQ multiplex PCR. The top ten clones hold approximately 3.9% of a sample with roughly 58,000 clones, over 70% of them seen once. Sequenced input: PBMCs. These receptors all come from a woman in her forties in good health and CMV-seronegative.

Written as DNA, the CDR3 is TGCGCCAGCAGCACAGGACAAGAGACCCAGTACTTC. This encodes CASSTGQETQYF. The chain is built from TRBV5-1 and TRBJ2-5; D may be TRBD1 (5 bases). The CDR3 contains 12 residues. Trimming removed 4 bases from V and 2 bases from J, with 6 bases in between. The germline CDR1 and CDR2 sequences are SGHRS and YFSETQ.

This clone was seen a single time. The genes are TRBV7-2 and TRBJ1-1; D is perhaps TRBD1 (5 bases). Germline V CDR1 and CDR2: SGHTA, FQGNSA. This CDR3 spans 13 amino acids. V lost 3 bases and J lost 5, with 10 bases in between. The CDR3: CASSLEGWTEAFF. CDR3 nucleotides: TGTGCCAGCAGCTTGGAGGGGTGGACTGAAGCTTTCTTT.